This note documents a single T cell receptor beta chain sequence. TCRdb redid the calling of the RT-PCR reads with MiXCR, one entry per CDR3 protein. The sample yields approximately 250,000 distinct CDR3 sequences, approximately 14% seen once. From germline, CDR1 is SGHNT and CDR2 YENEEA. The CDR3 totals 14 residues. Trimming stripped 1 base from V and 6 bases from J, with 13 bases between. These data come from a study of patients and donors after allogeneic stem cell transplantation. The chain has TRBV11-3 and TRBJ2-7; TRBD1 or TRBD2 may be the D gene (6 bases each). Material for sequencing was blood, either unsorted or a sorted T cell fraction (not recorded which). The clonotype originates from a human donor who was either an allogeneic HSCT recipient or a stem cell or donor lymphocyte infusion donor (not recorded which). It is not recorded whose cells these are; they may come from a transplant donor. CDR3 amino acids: CASSLGGARSEQYF. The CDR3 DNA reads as TGTGCCAGCAGCTTAGGGGGGGCAAGGAGCGAGCAGTACTTC.